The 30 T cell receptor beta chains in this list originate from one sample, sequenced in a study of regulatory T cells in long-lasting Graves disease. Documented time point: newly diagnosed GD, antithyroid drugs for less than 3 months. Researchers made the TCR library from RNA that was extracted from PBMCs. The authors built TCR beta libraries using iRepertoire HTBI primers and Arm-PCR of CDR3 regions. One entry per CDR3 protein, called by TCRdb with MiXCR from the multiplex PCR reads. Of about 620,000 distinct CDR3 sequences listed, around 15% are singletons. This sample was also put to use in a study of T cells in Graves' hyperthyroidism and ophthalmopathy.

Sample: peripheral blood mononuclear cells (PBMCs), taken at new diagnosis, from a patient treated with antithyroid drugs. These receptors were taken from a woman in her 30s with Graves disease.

The CDR3: CASGQFPGELFF. The CDR3 DNA reads TGTGCCAGCGGTCAGTTCCCCGGGGAGCTGTTTTTT. This chain uses TRBV28 with TRBJ2-2; D is unresolved. The CDR3 runs 12 residues. Germline CDR1 reads MDHEN; CDR2 reads SYDVKM. Trimming took off 8 bases at V and 6 bases at J, with 10 bases between the two ends.

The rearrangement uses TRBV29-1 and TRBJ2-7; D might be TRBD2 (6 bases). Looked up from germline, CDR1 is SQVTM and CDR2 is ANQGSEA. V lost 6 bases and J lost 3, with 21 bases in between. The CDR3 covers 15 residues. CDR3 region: CSVLGEEGLGYEQYF. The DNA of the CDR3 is TGCAGCGTCCTCGGAGAGGAGGGACTGGGCTACGAGCAGTACTTC.

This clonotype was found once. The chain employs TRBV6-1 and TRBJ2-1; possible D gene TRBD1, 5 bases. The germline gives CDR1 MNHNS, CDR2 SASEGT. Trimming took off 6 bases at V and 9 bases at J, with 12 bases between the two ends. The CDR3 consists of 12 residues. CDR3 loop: CASSPKGLEQFF. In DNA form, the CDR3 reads TGTGCCAGCAGCCCTAAGGGGCTTGAGCAGTTCTTC.

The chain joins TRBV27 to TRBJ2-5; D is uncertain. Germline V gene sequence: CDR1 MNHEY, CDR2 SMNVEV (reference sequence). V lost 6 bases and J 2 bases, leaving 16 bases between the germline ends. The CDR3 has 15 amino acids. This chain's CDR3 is CASSNRALPQETQYF. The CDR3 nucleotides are TGTGCCAGCAGCAACCGGGCCTTGCCTCAAGAGACCCAGTACTTC.

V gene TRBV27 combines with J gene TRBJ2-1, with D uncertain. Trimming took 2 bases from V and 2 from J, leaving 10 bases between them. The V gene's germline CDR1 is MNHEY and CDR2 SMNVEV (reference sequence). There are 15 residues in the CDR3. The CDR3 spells CASSLTHPTYNEQFF. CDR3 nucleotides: TGTGCCAGCAGTTTAACTCATCCGACCTACAATGAGCAGTTCTTC.

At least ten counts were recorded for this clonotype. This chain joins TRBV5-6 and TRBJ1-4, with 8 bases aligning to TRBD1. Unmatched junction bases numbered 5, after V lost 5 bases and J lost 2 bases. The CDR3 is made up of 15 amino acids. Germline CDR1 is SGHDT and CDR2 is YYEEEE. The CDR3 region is CASSGTGSTNEKLFF. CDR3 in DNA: TGTGCCAGCAGTGGGACAGGCTCGACTAATGAAAAACTGTTTTTT.

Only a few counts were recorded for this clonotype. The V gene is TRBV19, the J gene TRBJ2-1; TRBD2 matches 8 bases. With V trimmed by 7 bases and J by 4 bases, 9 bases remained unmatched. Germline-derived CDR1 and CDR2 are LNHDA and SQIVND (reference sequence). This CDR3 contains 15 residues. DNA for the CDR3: TGTGCCAGTACCCCCACGAGCGGGGGTTACAATGAGCAGTTCTTC. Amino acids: CASTPTSGGYNEQFF. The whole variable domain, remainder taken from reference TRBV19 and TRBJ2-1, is DGGITQSPKYLFRKEGQNVTLSCEQNLNHDAMYWYRQDPGQGLRLIYYSQIVNDFQKGDIAEGYSVSREKKESFPLTVTSAQKNPTAFYLCASTPTSGGYNEQFFGPGTRLTVL.

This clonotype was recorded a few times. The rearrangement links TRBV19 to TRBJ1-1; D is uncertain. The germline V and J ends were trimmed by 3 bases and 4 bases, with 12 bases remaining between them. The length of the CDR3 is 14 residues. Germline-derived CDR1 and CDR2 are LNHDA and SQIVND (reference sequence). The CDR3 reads CASSIDLGSTEAFF. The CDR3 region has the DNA TGTGCCAGTAGTATCGACTTGGGTTCCACTGAAGCTTTCTTT.

DNA for the CDR3: TGCAGTGCTAGAGCCTCCGCCCGATTTCCGAATGAGCAGTTCTTC. Amino acids: CSARASARFPNEQFF. The gene calls are TRBV20-1 and TRBJ2-1; no reliable D call. The CDR3 is 15 residues long. V lost 1 base and J 7 bases, leaving 17 bases between the germline ends. Looked up from germline, CDR1 is DFQATT and CDR2 is SNEGSKA (reference sequence).

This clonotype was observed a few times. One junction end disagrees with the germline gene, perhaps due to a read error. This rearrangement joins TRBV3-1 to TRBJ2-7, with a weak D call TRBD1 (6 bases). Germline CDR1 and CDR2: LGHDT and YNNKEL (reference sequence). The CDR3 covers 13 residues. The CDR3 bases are TGCGCCAGCAGCCAAGAAATCCAGGGGCAGCAGTACTTC. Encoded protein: CASSQEIQGQQYF.

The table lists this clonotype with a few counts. In DNA, the CDR3 is TGTGCCAGTAGTATTCGACAGGAGTATAACTATGGCTACACCTTC. As protein: CASSIRQEYNYGYTF. The chain uses TRBV19 and TRBJ1-2; tentative D call: TRBD1 (6 bases). V lost 3 bases and J 1 base, leaving 12 bases between the germline ends. This CDR3 has 15 residues. CDR1 and CDR2 from the germline V gene are LNHDA and SQIVND (reference sequence).

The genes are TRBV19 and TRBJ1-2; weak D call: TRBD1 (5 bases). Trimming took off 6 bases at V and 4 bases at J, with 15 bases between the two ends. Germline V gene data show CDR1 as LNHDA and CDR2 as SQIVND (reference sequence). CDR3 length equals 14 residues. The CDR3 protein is CASSPPTTAYGYTF. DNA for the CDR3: TGTGCCAGTAGCCCTCCCACGACAGCCTATGGCTACACCTTC.

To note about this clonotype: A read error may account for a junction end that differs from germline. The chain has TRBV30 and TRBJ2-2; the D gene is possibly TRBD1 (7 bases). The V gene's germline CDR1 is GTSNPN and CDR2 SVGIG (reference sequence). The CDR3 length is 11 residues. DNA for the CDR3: TGTGCCCTGACCAGGGGGGTCGAGCTGCTTTTT. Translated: CALTRGVELLF.

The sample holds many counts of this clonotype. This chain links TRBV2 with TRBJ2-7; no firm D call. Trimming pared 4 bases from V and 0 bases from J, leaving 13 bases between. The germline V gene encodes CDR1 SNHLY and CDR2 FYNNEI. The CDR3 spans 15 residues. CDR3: CASSARTQSSYEQYF. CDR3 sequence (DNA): TGTGCCAGCAGTGCGAGGACGCAGAGCTCCTACGAGCAGTACTTC.

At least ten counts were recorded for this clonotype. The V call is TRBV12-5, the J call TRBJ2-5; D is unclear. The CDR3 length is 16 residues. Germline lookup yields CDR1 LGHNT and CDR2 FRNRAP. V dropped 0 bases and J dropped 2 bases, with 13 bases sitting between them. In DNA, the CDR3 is TGTGCTAGTGGTTTGGTACCCACAGCACAACAAGAGACCCAGTACTTC. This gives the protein CASGLVPTAQQETQYF.

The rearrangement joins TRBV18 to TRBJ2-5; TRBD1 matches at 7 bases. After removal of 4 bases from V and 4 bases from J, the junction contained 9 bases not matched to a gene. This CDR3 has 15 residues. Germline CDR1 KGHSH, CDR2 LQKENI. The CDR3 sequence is CASSQPGQRRETQYF. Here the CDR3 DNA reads TGTGCCAGCTCACAACCGGGACAGAGGAGAGAGACCCAGTACTTC.

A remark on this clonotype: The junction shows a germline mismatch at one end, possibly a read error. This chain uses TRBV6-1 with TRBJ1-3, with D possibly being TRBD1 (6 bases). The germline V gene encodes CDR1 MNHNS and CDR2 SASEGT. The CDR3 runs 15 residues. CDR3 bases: TGTGCCAGCAGTCAAAACGGGGGGGCTGGAAACACCATGTATTTT. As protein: CASSQNGGAGNTMYF.

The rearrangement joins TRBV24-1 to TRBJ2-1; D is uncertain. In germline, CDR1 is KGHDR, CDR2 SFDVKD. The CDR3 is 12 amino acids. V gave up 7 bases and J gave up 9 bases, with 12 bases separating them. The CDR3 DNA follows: TGTGCCACCAGCTGGCCAGTCGGTGAGCAGTTCTTC. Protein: CATSWPVGEQFF.

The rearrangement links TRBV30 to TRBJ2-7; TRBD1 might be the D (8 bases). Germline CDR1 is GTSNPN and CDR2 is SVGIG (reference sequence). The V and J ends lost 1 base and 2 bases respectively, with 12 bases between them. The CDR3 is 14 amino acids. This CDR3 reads CAWSAQGGAYEQYF. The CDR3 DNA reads TGTGCCTGGAGTGCACAGGGGGGGGCCTACGAGCAGTACTTC.

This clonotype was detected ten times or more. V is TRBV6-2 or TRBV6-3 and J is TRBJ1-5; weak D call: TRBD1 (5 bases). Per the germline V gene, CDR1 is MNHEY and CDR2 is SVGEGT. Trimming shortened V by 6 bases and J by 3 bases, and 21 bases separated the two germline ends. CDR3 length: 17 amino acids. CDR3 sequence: CASSPRGSGGYNQPQHF. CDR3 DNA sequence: TGTGCCAGCAGCCCCCGGGGCTCGGGGGGATACAATCAGCCCCAGCATTTT.

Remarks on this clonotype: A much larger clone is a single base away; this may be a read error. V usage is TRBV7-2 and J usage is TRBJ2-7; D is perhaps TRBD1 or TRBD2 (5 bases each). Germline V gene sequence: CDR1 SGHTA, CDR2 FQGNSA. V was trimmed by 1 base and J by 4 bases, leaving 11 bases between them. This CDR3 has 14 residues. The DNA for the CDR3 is TGTGCCAGCAGCTTAGACCGGGACGGTTACGAGCAGTACTTC. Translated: CASSLDRDGYEQYF.

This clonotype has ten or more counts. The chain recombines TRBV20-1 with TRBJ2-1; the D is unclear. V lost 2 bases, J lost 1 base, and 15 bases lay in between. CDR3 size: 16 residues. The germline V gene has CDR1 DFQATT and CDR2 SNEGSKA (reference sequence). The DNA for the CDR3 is TGCAGTGCTAGACCCCTAGGTGGCCCTTCCTACAATGAGCAGTTCTTC. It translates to CSARPLGGPSYNEQFF.

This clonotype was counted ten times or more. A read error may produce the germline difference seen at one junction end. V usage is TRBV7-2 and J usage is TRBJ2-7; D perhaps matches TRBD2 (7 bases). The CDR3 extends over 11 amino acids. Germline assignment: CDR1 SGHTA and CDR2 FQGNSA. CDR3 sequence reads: CASSLGGGRHF. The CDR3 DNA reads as TGTGCCAGCAGCTTAGGGGGGGGGCGGCACTTC.

The CDR3 DNA is TGCAGTGCTAGTGAGCGGGGGATCACAGATACGCAGTATTTT. It codes for CSASERGITDTQYF. The chain recombines TRBV20-1 with TRBJ2-3, with TRBD2 identical over 8 bases. Germline V gene data show CDR1 as DFQATT and CDR2 as SNEGSKA (reference sequence). The V segment lost 3 bases and the J segment 2 bases; nucleotides outside the gene matches: 4. This CDR3 has 14 amino acids.

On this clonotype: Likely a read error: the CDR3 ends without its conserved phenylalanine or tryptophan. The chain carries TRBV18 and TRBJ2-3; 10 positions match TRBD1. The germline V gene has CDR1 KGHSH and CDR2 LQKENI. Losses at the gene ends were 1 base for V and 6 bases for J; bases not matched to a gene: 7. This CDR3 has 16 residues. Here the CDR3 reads CASSPLGTGAQDTQYL. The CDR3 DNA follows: TGTGCCAGCTCACCACTTGGGACAGGGGCTCAGGATACGCAGTATTTA.

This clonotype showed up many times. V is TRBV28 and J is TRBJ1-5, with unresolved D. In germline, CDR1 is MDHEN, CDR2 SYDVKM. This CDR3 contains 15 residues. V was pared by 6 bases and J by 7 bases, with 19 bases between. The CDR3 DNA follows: TGTGCCAGCAGATCCGCCCTGGGCGGTGGACAGCCCCAGCATTTT. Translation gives CASRSALGGGQPQHF.

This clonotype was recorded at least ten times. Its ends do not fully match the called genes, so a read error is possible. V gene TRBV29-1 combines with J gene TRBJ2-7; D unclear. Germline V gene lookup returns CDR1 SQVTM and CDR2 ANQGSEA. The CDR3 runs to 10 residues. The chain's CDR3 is CSVEEYEQYF. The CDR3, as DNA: TGCAGCGTGGAAGAATACGAGCAGTACTTC.

CDR3 amino acids: CASSQGSGADTLGAFF. CDR3 DNA: TGTGCCAGCAGCCAAGGTTCGGGGGCAGATACCCTGGGGGCTTTCTTT. V usage is TRBV3-1 and J usage is TRBJ1-1; D is perhaps TRBD1 (6 bases). The V end was cut by 1 base, the J end by 11 bases, with 23 bases between. This CDR3 is built from 16 residues. Germline V CDR1 and CDR2: LGHDT, YNNKEL (reference sequence). Full variable domain (outside the CDR3, taken from reference TRBV3-1 and TRBJ1-1): DTAVSQTPKYLVTQMGNDKSIKCEQNLGHDTMYWYKQDSKKFLKIMFSYNNKELIINETVPNRFSPKSPDKAHLNLHINSLELGDSAVYFCASSQGSGADTLGAFFGQGTRLTVV.

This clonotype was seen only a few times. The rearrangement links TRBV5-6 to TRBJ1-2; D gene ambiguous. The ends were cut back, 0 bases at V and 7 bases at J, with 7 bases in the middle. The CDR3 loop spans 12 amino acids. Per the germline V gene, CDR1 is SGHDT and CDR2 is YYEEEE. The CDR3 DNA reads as TGTGCCAGCAGCTTGGCCCTAGTTGGCTACACCTTC. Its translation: CASSLALVGYTF.

CDR3 region: CSARSRQGQETQYF. The CDR3 bases are TGCAGTGCGAGAAGCCGCCAGGGCCAAGAGACCCAGTACTTC. The V call is TRBV20-1, the J call TRBJ2-5, with a possible D match to TRBD1 (5 bases). This CDR3 has 14 residues. Germline-derived CDR1 and CDR2 are DFQATT and SNEGSKA (reference sequence). V dropped 6 bases and J dropped 1 base, with 15 bases sitting between them.